The 28 T cell receptor beta chains below all came from one sample that was sequenced in a study of neurological immune-mediated disorders. TCRdb called the 5' RACE reads again in MiXCR, with one record for every CDR3 protein. The repertoire consists of some 66,000 distinct CDR3 sequences, with roughly 4.3% occurring once and the leading ten covering 6.9%. Sequences were obtained from PBMCs. The receptors shown here come from a man aged 25 to 40 with multiple sclerosis.

About this clonotype: An end of the junction does not agree with germline; a read error may underlie this. This chain links TRBV3-1 with TRBJ1-2; unclear D gene. The germline CDR1 and CDR2 sequences are LGHDT and YNNKEL (reference sequence). CDR3 length: 12 residues. CDR3 bases: TGTGCCAGCAGCAAAGACGGGGTAGGCTACACCTTC. It specifies CASSKDGVGYTF.

This clonotype was found many times. As DNA, the CDR3 is TGCGCCAGCAGCTTTTCCAGATCGGACGGGGAGCTGTTTTTT. Amino acids: CASSFSRSDGELFF. The chain couples TRBV5-1 to TRBJ2-2; the D is unclear. The CDR3 has 14 residues. Germline V gene sequence: CDR1 SGHRS, CDR2 YFSETQ. Trimming shortened V by 2 bases and J by 7 bases, and 12 bases separated the two germline ends.

This clonotype was seen many times. A read error may produce the germline difference seen at one junction end. The rearrangement links TRBV14 to TRBJ1-6, with 7 bases fitting TRBD1. This CDR3 has 15 residues. Germline-derived CDR1 and CDR2 are SGHDN and FVKESK. The CDR3 nucleotides read TGTGCCAGCAGCCAAGAGGGGACAGAGAATTCACCCCTCAACTTT. This encodes CASSQEGTENSPLNF. Supplemented by reference TRBV14 and TRBJ1-6, the full variable domain reads EAGVTQFPSHSVIEKGQTVTLRCDPISGHDNLYWYRRVMGKEIKFLLHFVKESKQDESGMPNNRFLAERTGGTYSTLKVQPAELEDSGVYFCASSQEGTENSPLNFGNGTRLTVT.

In its sample, this clonotype was seen many times. The J gene is TRBJ1-1, the V gene TRBV20-1; D remains ambiguous. Between the trimmed V and J ends, which lost 0 bases and 2 bases, there was a span of 10 bases. CDR3 length equals 14 residues. Germline V gene sequence: CDR1 DFQATT, CDR2 SNEGSKA (reference sequence). The DNA for the CDR3 is TGCAGTGCTAGAGACCCACGGGGAAACACTGAAGCTTTCTTT. Protein: CSARDPRGNTEAFF.

This clonotype was detected ten times or more. The V gene is TRBV20-1, the J gene TRBJ2-7; the D is unclear. The CDR3 runs 12 residues. V gave up 2 bases and J gave up 3 bases, with 8 bases separating them. Germline-derived CDR1 and CDR2 are DFQATT and SNEGSKA (reference sequence). The CDR3 is CSARPGNYEQYF. In nucleotides, the CDR3 is TGCAGTGCTAGACCCGGAAACTACGAGCAGTACTTC.

This clonotype was seen many times. The chain employs TRBV10-3 and TRBJ2-3, with D perhaps matching TRBD1 (5 bases). V was shortened by 6 bases and J by 1 base, with 8 bases between the two germline ends. This CDR3 is built from 13 residues. Germline CDR1 reads ENHRY; CDR2 reads SYGVKD. CDR3: CAIRLGGTDTQYF. DNA of the CDR3: TGTGCCATCAGGCTAGGGGGCACAGATACGCAGTATTTT.

There are many counts of this clonotype. The gene calls are TRBV20-1 and TRBJ1-1; 10 bases align to TRBD1. The trim removed 4 bases at V and 3 bases at J, leaving 14 bases unmatched. The CDR3 has 17 residues. Germline CDR1 is DFQATT and CDR2 is SNEGSKA (reference sequence). The chain's CDR3 is CSATPGQGYVKDTEAFF. In DNA, the CDR3 is TGCAGTGCTACCCCGGGACAGGGGTACGTAAAAGACACTGAAGCTTTCTTT.

The table lists this clonotype with many counts. The chain recombines TRBV5-1 with TRBJ1-1, with 11 bases that match TRBD1. Trimming cost V 7 bases and J 1 base; bases outside gene matches: 9. CDR3 length: 16 amino acids. CDR1 and CDR2 from the germline V gene are SGHRS and YFSETQ. The CDR3 reads CASSGQGGLSNTEAFF. The CDR3 region has the DNA TGCGCCAGCTCGGGACAGGGGGGGTTATCGAACACTGAAGCTTTCTTT.

This clonotype showed up many times. The chain carries TRBV5-1 and TRBJ2-3; D is perhaps TRBD1 (6 bases). V lost 4 bases to trimming and J lost 6 bases, with 15 bases between them. The CDR3 totals 14 residues. Germline CDR1 reads SGHRS; CDR2 reads YFSETQ. For the CDR3, the DNA is TGCGCCAGCAGCCTGGACTGGCAGGGGGATACGCAGTATTTT. Translating it yields CASSLDWQGDTQYF.

CDR3: CASSHTGGKDYEQYF. As DNA, the CDR3 is TGCGCCAGCAGCCACACAGGGGGTAAGGACTACGAGCAGTACTTC. The chain has TRBV4-1 and TRBJ2-7; TRBD1 aligns across 8 bases. The CDR3 sequence is 15 residues long. Germline CDR1 MGHRA, CDR2 YSYEKL. V shed 3 bases, J shed 3 bases, and the junction held 7 bases outside the gene matches.

This clonotype was found many times. This sequence joins TRBV6-1 and TRBJ2-5; D unresolved. Between the trimmed V and J ends, which lost 4 bases and 4 bases, there was a span of 7 bases. CDR1 MNHNS and CDR2 SASEGT come from the germline V gene. CDR3 length equals 12 residues. CDR3 nucleotides: TGTGCCAGCAGTGGCACGGGAGAGACCCAGTACTTC. It encodes CASSGTGETQYF.

In its sample, this clonotype was seen many times. This chain uses TRBV5-1 with TRBJ2-5, with D tentatively TRBD2 (6 bases). Germline values: CDR1 SGHRS, CDR2 YFSETQ. The CDR3 consists of 17 residues. The germline V and J ends were trimmed by 0 bases and 0 bases, with 15 bases remaining between them. CDR3 coding DNA: TGCGCCAGCAGCTTGGGCCCCGGACGGGGGTACCAAGAGACCCAGTACTTC. Its translation: CASSLGPGRGYQETQYF.

This chain uses TRBV7-7 with TRBJ2-2; TRBD2 might be the D (5 bases). The length of the CDR3 is 15 residues. CDR1 and CDR2 (germline): SSHAT, FNYEAQ (reference sequence). V shed 5 bases and J shed 7 bases, with 17 bases lying between them. The CDR3 here is CASSPRTGTGGELFF. The DNA for the CDR3 is TGTGCCAGCAGCCCCCGGACGGGAACGGGCGGGGAGCTGTTTTTT.

This clonotype showed up many times. V gene TRBV12-3 or TRBV12-4 combines with J gene TRBJ1-2; TRBD1 aligns across 9 bases. The CDR3 spans 15 residues. V dropped 3 bases and J dropped 6; count of bases not matched to a gene: 8. CDR3 sequence (DNA): TGTGCCAGCAGTTTCTGGGACAGGGATGGGGATGGCTACACCTTC. Encoded protein: CASSFWDRDGDGYTF.

This clonotype occurred many times. CDR3 sequence: CASSPGQGFTQYF. As DNA, the CDR3 is TGCGCCAGCAGCCCTGGACAGGGGTTTACCCAGTACTTC. The chain employs TRBV5-1 and TRBJ2-5, with 9 bases aligning to TRBD1. The trim removed 4 bases at V and 8 bases at J, leaving 6 bases unmatched. CDR3 length equals 13 residues. Germline values: CDR1 SGHRS, CDR2 YFSETQ. The full variable domain, its missing parts supplied by reference TRBV5-1 and TRBJ2-5, is KAGVTQTPRYLIKTRGQQVTLSCSPISGHRSVSWYQQTPGQGLQFLFEYFSETQRNKGNFPGRFSGRQFSNSRSEMNVSTLELGDSALYLCASSPGQGFTQYFGPGTRLLVL.

At least ten counts were recorded for this clonotype. The genes are TRBV6-1 and TRBJ1-6; weak D call: TRBD1 (5 bases). From germline, CDR1 is MNHNS and CDR2 SASEGT. This CDR3 region has 14 residues. V lost 0 bases and J lost 7, with 7 bases in between. The CDR3: CASSEARDNSPLHF. Here the CDR3 DNA reads TGTGCCAGCAGTGAAGCGAGGGACAATTCACCCCTCCACTTT.

This clonotype was detected ten times or more. V and J are TRBV9 and TRBJ2-2; 7 bases are shared with TRBD2. J gave up 3 bases and V 4 bases, and 6 bases lay outside the gene matches. This CDR3 contains 15 residues. Germline CDR1 reads SGDLS; CDR2 reads YYNGEE. CDR3 protein: CASSPLSGDTGELFF. The CDR3 nucleotides read TGTGCCAGCAGCCCCCTAAGCGGGGACACCGGGGAGCTGTTTTTT. Filled out from reference TRBV9 and TRBJ2-2, the complete variable domain reads DSGVTQTPKHLITATGQRVTLRCSPRSGDLSVYWYQQSLDQGLQFLIQYYNGEERAKGNILERFSAQQFPDLHSELNLSSLELGDSALYFCASSPLSGDTGELFFGEGSRLTVL.

Concerning this clonotype itself: Since a much larger clone is just one base distant, this may be a read error. The chain uses TRBV5-1 and TRBJ1-1; a possible D gene is TRBD1 (6 bases). Deletions cut 5 bases from V and 1 base from J, with 12 bases between. Germline CDR1 reads SGHRS; CDR2 reads YFSETQ. The CDR3 consists of 14 residues. CDR3 amino acids: CASSVQGKNTEAFF. Here the CDR3 DNA reads TGCGCCAGCAGTGTCCAGGGGAAGAACACTGAAGCTTTCTTT.

This chain connects TRBV10-2 to TRBJ2-7; D is unresolved. The CDR3 covers 13 residues. Per germline, CDR1 WSHSY and CDR2 SAAADI. The V and J ends lost 2 bases and 7 bases respectively, with 12 bases between them. The CDR3 loop is CASSERQVGEQYF. The CDR3 DNA sequence: TGCGCCAGCAGTGAGCGCCAGGTGGGGGAGCAGTACTTC.

By sample fraction, this clonotype is medium-sized. J is TRBJ1-2 and V is TRBV4-1, with a weak D call TRBD1 (6 bases). The CDR3 consists of 13 residues. The germline gives CDR1 MGHRA, CDR2 YSYEKL. V was clipped by 0 bases and J by 8 bases, with 10 bases between them. The CDR3 nucleotides read TGCGCCAGCAGCCAAGATGGGGGGCAGGGCTACACCTTC. It is translated as CASSQDGGQGYTF.

This clonotype was seen only a few times. V gene TRBV5-1 combines with J gene TRBJ2-3; 7 nucleotides agree with TRBD2. There are 14 residues in the CDR3. Germline CDR1 reads SGHRS; CDR2 reads YFSETQ. After removal of 4 bases from V and 0 bases from J, the junction contained 2 bases not matched to a gene. The CDR3 nucleotides read TGCGCCAGCAGCGGGGGGGACAGCACAGATACGCAGTATTTT. Its protein is CASSGGDSTDTQYF.

Notes on this clonotype: Here the CDR3 omits its conserved ending phenylalanine or tryptophan, so a read error is the likely source. This chain links TRBV27 with TRBJ2-5; D is unresolved. Germline CDR1 is MNHEY and CDR2 is SMNVEV (reference sequence). The CDR3 sequence is 12 residues long. V was trimmed by 4 bases and J by 6 bases, leaving 9 bases between them. DNA for the CDR3: TGTGCCAGCAGTTCAAATCGGAAGACCCAGTACGTC. As protein: CASSSNRKTQYV.

This clonotype was detected many times. This chain uses TRBV20-1 with TRBJ2-3, with 10 bases matching TRBD2. Germline V gene data show CDR1 as DFQATT and CDR2 as SNEGSKA (reference sequence). The CDR3 is 16 amino acids. V was clipped by 0 bases and J by 5 bases; unmatched bases: 8. CDR3 DNA: TGCAGTGCTAGAGACTCGAGCGGGGGGGCGGGAGATACGCAGTATTTT. It translates to CSARDSSGGAGDTQYF.

This clonotype has at least ten counts. Written as DNA, the CDR3 is TGCGCCAGCAGCTTGACCCCGGGGGGGAACTTCTACGAGCAGTACTTC. Its protein product is CASSLTPGGNFYEQYF. This rearrangement joins TRBV5-1 to TRBJ2-7; 8 positions agree with TRBD2. The germline CDR1 and CDR2 sequences are SGHRS and YFSETQ. V dropped 1 base and J dropped 3; count of bases not matched to a gene: 9. The CDR3 has 16 residues.

This clonotype occurred many times. J is TRBJ2-5 and V is TRBV7-2; 9 bases fit TRBD1. CDR3 size: 15 residues. Germline-derived CDR1 and CDR2 are SGHTA and FQGNSA. V shed 7 bases and J 4 bases; nucleotides not matched to a gene: 10. CDR3 DNA: TGTGCCAGCATCCGGGACAGGGCGGGCGGAGAGACCCAGTACTTC. Translated: CASIRDRAGGETQYF. The variable domain in full, with the rest retrieved from reference TRBV7-2 and TRBJ2-5, is GAGVSQSPSNKVTEKGKDVELRCDPISGHTALYWYRQSLGQGLEFLIYFQGNSAPDKSGLPSDRFSAERTGGSVSTLTIQRTQQEDSAVYLCASIRDRAGGETQYFGPGTRLLVL.

This clonotype was found many times. The chain joins TRBV10-3 to TRBJ2-7; 9 bases are a match to TRBD1. Germline assignment: CDR1 ENHRY and CDR2 SYGVKD. V lost 5 bases, J lost 12 bases, and 5 bases stayed unmatched. The CDR3 is 11 residues long. The CDR3 protein is CAISSGTGTYF. In DNA form, the CDR3 reads TGTGCCATCAGTTCCGGGACAGGGACGTACTTC.

This clonotype was detected ten times or more. In nucleotides, the CDR3 is TGTGCCAGCAGCCCCGAGCTAGCCAAAAACATTCAGTACTTC. It codes for CASSPELAKNIQYF. The chain has TRBV7-2 and TRBJ2-4; no clear D gene. This CDR3 region has 14 residues. The germline gives CDR1 SGHTA, CDR2 FQGNSA. Trimming pared 5 bases from V and 0 bases from J, leaving 8 bases between.

This clonotype was counted at least ten times. This sequence joins TRBV2 and TRBJ1-2; no reliable D call. V lost 5 bases, J lost 4 bases, and 17 bases lay in between. Per germline, CDR1 SNHLY and CDR2 FYNNEI. This CDR3 has 15 amino acids. The CDR3 bases are TGTGCCAGCAGTCAACCTACCGGGAGCATCTATGGCTACACCTTC. Its translation: CASSQPTGSIYGYTF.